This T cell receptor beta chain was captured by sequencing in a study of blood T cell repertoires in COVID-19. Study-level information: Spain, Italy and the United States supplied samples that represented acute and convalescent COVID-19. From T cells, B-cell-depleted T cells, or PBMCs came the material, which was cDNA or gDNA.

The authors' processing: Quantification of nucleated cells was approximated via reference gene primer amplification. Sequencing used immunoSEQ multiplex PCR; TCRdb keeps in-frame clones, though not all of them. D and trimming were read from the DNA, whereas the V and J calls and clone size are those reported in that table. The sample holds 110,000 or so clones, about 85% seen once. The germline V and J ends were trimmed by 2 bases and 3 bases, with 11 bases remaining between them. The V gene's germline CDR1 is MNHNY and CDR2 SVGAGI (reference sequence). CDR3 length: 15 amino acids. The specimen sequenced was peripheral blood. The chain joins TRBV6-6 to TRBJ1-5, with D perhaps matching TRBD1 (5 bases). The sequence was obtained from a man aged 35-49 years with acute or convalescent COVID-19. The CDR3 sequence: CASSYGSGNNQPQHF. DNA of the CDR3: TGTGCCAGCAGTTACGGGTCAGGGAACAATCAGCCCCAGCATTTT.